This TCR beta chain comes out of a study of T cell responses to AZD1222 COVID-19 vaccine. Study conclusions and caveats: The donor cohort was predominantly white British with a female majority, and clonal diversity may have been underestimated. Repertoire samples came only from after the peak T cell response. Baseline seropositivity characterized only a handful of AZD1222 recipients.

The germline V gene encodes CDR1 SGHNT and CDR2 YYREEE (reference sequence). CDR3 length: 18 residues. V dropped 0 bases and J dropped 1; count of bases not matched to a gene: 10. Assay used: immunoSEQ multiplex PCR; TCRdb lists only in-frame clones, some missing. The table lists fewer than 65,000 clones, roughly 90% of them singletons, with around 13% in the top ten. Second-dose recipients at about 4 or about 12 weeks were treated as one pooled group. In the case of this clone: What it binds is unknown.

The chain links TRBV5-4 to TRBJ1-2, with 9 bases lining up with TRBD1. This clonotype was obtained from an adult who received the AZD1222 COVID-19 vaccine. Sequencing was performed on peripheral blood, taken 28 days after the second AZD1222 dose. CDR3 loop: CASSLVQGADILNYGYTF. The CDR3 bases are TGTGCCAGCAGCTTGGTACAGGGGGCCGATATACTTAACTATGGCTACACCTTC.